Below are 25 T cell receptor beta chains sequenced from a single sample in a study of blood T cell repertoires in COVID-19. The method was immunoSEQ multiplex PCR; TCRdb's version includes in-frame clones alone and lacks a portion of them. Of 230,000 or so clones listed, approximately 90% were seen once; the top ten hold 2% to 3%. Sequencing was done on a sample of PBMCs or T cells enriched from blood (not recorded which). These receptor sequences come from a middle-aged woman with acute COVID-19.

V usage is TRBV28 and J usage is TRBJ1-6, with a possible D match to TRBD1 (5 bases). V lost 6 bases and J lost 6, with 12 bases in between. Germline V gene data show CDR1 as MDHEN and CDR2 as SYDVKM. The CDR3 consists of 14 residues. The CDR3 nucleotides are TGTGCCAGCAGCCTCCTGGGGGGTAATTCACCCCTCCACTTT. The encoded protein is CASSLLGGNSPLHF.

The chain links TRBV6-1 to TRBJ1-3; D is possibly TRBD1 (5 bases). The ends were cut back, 2 bases at V and 4 bases at J, with 12 bases in the middle. Looked up from germline, CDR1 is MNHNS and CDR2 is SASEGT. The CDR3 is made up of 15 amino acids. The CDR3 DNA sequence: TGTGCCAGCAGTGAACGTAGACAGTCCGGAAACACCATATATTTT. Translating gives CASSERRQSGNTIYF.

The chain uses TRBV4-1 and TRBJ2-5; a possible D gene is TRBD2 (6 bases). Germline values: CDR1 MGHRA, CDR2 YSYEKL. Trimming took 1 base from V and 7 from J, leaving 10 bases between them. CDR3 size: 13 residues. CDR3 DNA sequence: TGCGCCAGCAGCCAAGGGGGGGTCGGGACCCAGTACTTC. It codes for CASSQGGVGTQYF.

The chain uses TRBV4-3 and TRBJ2-2, with a weak D call TRBD1 (6 bases). This CDR3 has 14 residues. CDR1 is LGHNA and CDR2 is YSLEER in the germline V gene. With 4 bases removed from V and 7 bases from J, the gap between germline ends came to 13 bases. CDR3 DNA: TGCGCCAGCAGCCGGAACCCAGGGGTCGGGGAGCTGTTTTTT. Translation gives CASSRNPGVGELFF.

This rearrangement joins TRBV29-1 to TRBJ2-5, with D possibly TRBD1 on 6 matching bases. The CDR3 runs to 12 residues. In germline, CDR1 is SQVTM, CDR2 ANQGSEA. V was shortened by 6 bases and J by 5 bases, with 13 bases between the two germline ends. CDR3 sequence: CSVKQGRETQYF. CDR3 nucleotide sequence: TGCAGCGTGAAACAGGGTAGGGAGACCCAGTACTTC.

Only one count was recorded for this clone. The rearrangement links TRBV2 to TRBJ1-6; 7 nucleotides line up with TRBD1. The CDR3 has 15 amino acids. Unmatched junction bases numbered 12, after V lost 7 bases and J lost 9 bases. The germline gives CDR1 SNHLY, CDR2 FYNNEI. The CDR3 loop is CASTRTDRVGSPLHF. Written as DNA, the CDR3 is TGTGCCAGCACCCGCACTGACAGGGTGGGTTCACCCCTCCACTTT.

This clone has only a few counts. J is TRBJ1-5 and V is TRBV10-3; the D is unclear. V dropped 0 bases and J dropped 5 bases, with 5 bases sitting between them. The CDR3 consists of 13 residues. Germline CDR1 ENHRY, CDR2 SYGVKD. CDR3 DNA sequence: TGTGCCATCAGTGAGTCTACGGATCAGCCCCAGCATTTT. This codes for CAISESTDQPQHF.

The gene calls are TRBV27 and TRBJ1-1, with D hard to call. CDR1 and CDR2 from the germline V gene are MNHEY and SMNVEV (reference sequence). The CDR3 is made up of 14 amino acids. V lost 3 bases and J 1 base, leaving 9 bases between the germline ends. CDR3 DNA: TGTGCCAGCAGTTTGGGCACAAAGAACACTGAAGCTTTCTTT. This encodes CASSLGTKNTEAFF.

The chain is built from TRBV4-1 and TRBJ1-1, with 8 bases lining up with TRBD1. Germline trimming cut 4 bases from V and 4 bases from J; bases unmatched to any gene: 8. The CDR3 extends over 15 amino acids. Germline V CDR1 and CDR2: MGHRA, YSYEKL. CDR3 region: CASSRFQGAGTEAFF. DNA of the CDR3: TGCGCCAGCAGCCGATTCCAGGGGGCTGGCACTGAAGCTTTCTTT.

This clone was observed a handful of times. This sequence joins TRBV3-1 (or the pseudogene TRBV3-2) and TRBJ1-5, with a tentative D call TRBD1 (6 bases). There are 15 residues in the CDR3. From germline, CDR1 is LGHDT and CDR2 YNNKEL (reference sequence). Trimming left V 0 bases short and J 4 bases short, with 10 bases between. The CDR3 protein is CASSQDGGRNQPQHF. CDR3 DNA sequence: TGTGCCAGCAGCCAAGATGGGGGCCGGAATCAGCCCCAGCATTTT.

This clone was observed a single time. The rearrangement uses TRBV10-1 and TRBJ2-5; TRBD1 aligns across 7 bases. The CDR3 spans 15 residues. Germline loops: CDR1 WNHNN, CDR2 SYGVQD (reference sequence). The V segment lost 6 bases and the J segment 5 bases; nucleotides outside the gene matches: 12. CDR3 DNA: TGCGCCAGCAGCCATTCCGGGACAGCGTCGGAGACCCAGTACTTC. Translated: CASSHSGTASETQYF.

The rearrangement links TRBV5-6 to TRBJ2-1, with 10 bases identical to TRBD2. Trimming at V came to 0 bases and at J to 6 bases, leaving 6 bases not matched to a gene. In germline, CDR1 is SGHDT, CDR2 YYEEEE. CDR3 length: 16 amino acids. The CDR3 DNA follows: TGTGCCAGCAGCTTGGAGCGGGGGGGTGGCTTCAATGAGCAGTTCTTC. This encodes CASSLERGGGFNEQFF. The full variable domain, its missing parts supplied by reference TRBV5-6 and TRBJ2-1, is DAGVTQSPTHLIKTRGQQVTLRCSPKSGHDTVSWYQQALGQGPQFIFQYYEEEERQRGNFPDRFSGHQFPNYSSELNVNALLLGDSALYLCASSLERGGGFNEQFFGPGTRLTVL.

This clone has a count of ten or more. The chain carries TRBV6-2 or TRBV6-3 and TRBJ2-1; 14 bases are a match to TRBD2. Germline CDR1 and CDR2: MNHEY and SVGEGT. The V segment lost 4 bases and the J segment 5 bases; nucleotides outside the gene matches: 4. The CDR3 contains 16 residues. The CDR3: CASSWGLAGEHNEQFF. The CDR3 nucleotides are TGTGCCAGCAGTTGGGGACTAGCGGGAGAACACAATGAGCAGTTCTTC.

In this sample, this clone turned up a few times. The chain combines TRBV9 with TRBJ2-1; 16 bases match TRBD2. Trimming cost V 4 bases and J 9 bases; bases outside gene matches: 10. CDR1 is SGDLS, CDR2 YYNGEE, per germline. The CDR3 is made up of 17 amino acids. CDR3 nucleotide sequence: TGTGCCAGCAGCTCTAGTCCGGGACTAGCGGGAGGGAGTGAGCAGTTCTTC. It specifies CASSSSPGLAGGSEQFF.

This chain links TRBV14 with TRBJ2-1, with a weak D call TRBD2 (5 bases). This CDR3 has 14 amino acids. Per germline, CDR1 SGHDN and CDR2 FVKESK. Trimming removed 0 bases at V and 9 bases at J, with 12 bases between. As DNA, the CDR3 is TGTGCCAGCAGCCAAGATTTGAGTACTAGTGAGCAGTTCTTC. This sequence encodes CASSQDLSTSEQFF.

The genes are TRBV6-2 or TRBV6-3 and TRBJ2-7; TRBD1 matches at 9 bases. Germline CDR1 and CDR2: MNHEY and SVGEGT. Trimming took 5 bases from V and 4 from J; bases not matched to a gene: 15. The CDR3 loop spans 17 amino acids. The CDR3 region has the DNA TGTGCCAGCAGTCACCTTATACCGGGACAGGGTCGGTACGAGCAGTACTTC. Amino acids: CASSHLIPGQGRYEQYF.

This chain uses TRBV5-1 with TRBJ2-5; 10 nucleotides agree with TRBD1. Germline CDR1 reads SGHRS; CDR2 reads YFSETQ. The ends lost 2 bases at V and 5 bases at J; junction bases unmatched: 9. The CDR3 is 16 amino acids. Here the CDR3 reads CASSFFPGQGTETQYF. The CDR3, as DNA: TGCGCCAGCAGCTTTTTCCCGGGACAGGGGACGGAGACCCAGTACTTC.

This chain joins TRBV7-8 and TRBJ2-1; perhaps TRBD2 as D (5 bases). There are 15 residues in the CDR3. V dropped 3 bases and J dropped 1 base, with 10 bases sitting between them. Germline V gene data show CDR1 as SGHVS and CDR2 as FQNEAQ. Here the CDR3 reads CASSFGVGSYNEQFF. CDR3 in DNA: TGTGCCAGCAGCTTCGGGGTGGGGTCCTACAATGAGCAGTTCTTC. The full variable domain, completed using reference TRBV7-8 and TRBJ2-1, is GAGVSQSPRYKVAKRGQDVALRCDPISGHVSLFWYQQALGQGPEFLTYFQNEAQLDKSGLPSDRFFAERPEGSVSTLKIQRTQQEDSAVYLCASSFGVGSYNEQFFGPGTRLTVL.

The rearrangement links TRBV12-5 to TRBJ2-1; TRBD2 matches 8 bases. The CDR3 is made up of 19 amino acids. CDR1 and CDR2 (germline): LGHNT, FRNRAP. Unmatched junction bases numbered 10, after V lost 0 bases and J lost 0 bases. The CDR3 protein is CASGLVVAGGPGSYNEQFF. The CDR3 DNA sequence: TGTGCTAGTGGTTTGGTTGTGGCGGGAGGCCCCGGCTCCTACAATGAGCAGTTCTTC.

The chain combines TRBV4-1 with TRBJ2-7, with TRBD1 matching over 11 bases. The CDR3 totals 14 residues. The ends lost 5 bases at V and 1 base at J; junction bases unmatched: 1. Germline V gives CDR1 MGHRA, CDR2 YSYEKL. The CDR3 DNA sequence: TGCGCCAGCAGCGGACAGGGGGCTTCCTACGAGCAGTACTTC. It codes for CASSGQGASYEQYF.

V gene TRBV19 combines with J gene TRBJ1-1; D uncertain. V lost 6 bases, J lost 0 bases, and 11 bases lay in between. CDR1 and CDR2 (germline): LNHDA, SQIVND (reference sequence). This CDR3 is 14 amino acids long. In DNA, the CDR3 is TGTGCCAGTAGATCACAAATACTGAACACTGAAGCTTTCTTT. Translating it yields CASRSQILNTEAFF.

V is TRBV7-2 and J is TRBJ2-5; TRBD1 agrees at 8 bases. The ends lost 5 bases at V and 5 bases at J; junction bases unmatched: 7. In germline, CDR1 is SGHTA, CDR2 FQGNSA. The CDR3 is 14 residues long. CDR3 nucleotides: TGTGCCAGCAGCGGACGACAGGGGCGGGAGACCCAGTACTTC. This codes for CASSGRQGRETQYF. Together with reference TRBV7-2 and TRBJ2-5, the CDR3 gives the full variable domain: GAGVSQSPSNKVTEKGKDVELRCDPISGHTALYWYRQSLGQGLEFLIYFQGNSAPDKSGLPSDRFSAERTGGSVSTLTIQRTQQEDSAVYLCASSGRQGRETQYFGPGTRLLVL.

V is TRBV20-1 and J is TRBJ2-5; no clear D. The CDR3 sequence is 10 residues long. V lost 6 bases and J 5 bases, leaving 7 bases between the germline ends. CDR1 and CDR2 from the germline V gene are DFQATT and SNEGSKA (reference sequence). CDR3: CSAPRETQYF. As DNA, the CDR3 is TGCAGTGCGCCCCGGGAGACCCAGTACTTC.

CDR3 sequence reads: CASSLIRGQETQYF. The CDR3 nucleotides are TGTGCCAGCAGCTTGATCAGGGGCCAAGAGACCCAGTACTTC. The chain is built from TRBV5-5 and TRBJ2-5; the D gene is possibly TRBD1 (6 bases). Germline CDR1 SGHKS, CDR2 YYEKEE (reference sequence). Trimming removed 1 base at V and 1 base at J, with 8 bases between. The CDR3 totals 14 residues.

This clone was picked up one time. The chain is built from TRBV3-1 (or the pseudogene TRBV3-2) and TRBJ2-3, with 11 bases aligning to TRBD2. The CDR3 runs to 18 residues. CDR1 and CDR2 from the germline V gene are LGHDT and YNNKEL (reference sequence). The V gene end was trimmed by 0 bases and the J gene end by 2 bases; junction bases not matched to a gene: 7. In DNA form, the CDR3 reads TGTGCCAGCAGCCAAGATCTAGCGGGAGGACCTGTCACAGATACGCAGTATTTT. It is translated as CASSQDLAGGPVTDTQYF.